The sequence of this T cell receptor (beta chain) was determined in a study of CD8+ T cells in alopecia areata. Overall study findings and caveats: Scalp clonality dropped significantly under tofacitinib, as did expanded CD8+ top-100 clones.

Trimming cost V 5 bases and J 5 bases, with 16 bases left between them. Germline CDR1 PRHDT, CDR2 FYEKMQ (reference sequence). There are 15 residues in the CDR3. Treatment reported: oral pan-JAK inhibitor, 5-10 mg twice daily. Points on this clone: Its antigen is undetermined.

Sequencing used cDNA as its template, made by extracting RNA and reverse transcribing it. Here immunoSEQ multiplex PCR was the method, and the copy in TCRdb shows in-frame clones only, minus some. This table has 50,000 to 65,000 clones, about half appearing once. The chain links TRBV13 to TRBJ2-1, with TRBD2 as a possible D gene (5 bases). This sequence was found in a human donor with alopecia areata. The specimen comprised CD8+ T cells sorted from blood, sampled at roughly week 38, from a patient treated with tofacitinib. CDR3 region: CASSPSLSGNNEQFF. CDR3 coding DNA: TGTGCCAGCAGCCCGTCTCTGAGCGGTAACAATGAGCAGTTCTTC.